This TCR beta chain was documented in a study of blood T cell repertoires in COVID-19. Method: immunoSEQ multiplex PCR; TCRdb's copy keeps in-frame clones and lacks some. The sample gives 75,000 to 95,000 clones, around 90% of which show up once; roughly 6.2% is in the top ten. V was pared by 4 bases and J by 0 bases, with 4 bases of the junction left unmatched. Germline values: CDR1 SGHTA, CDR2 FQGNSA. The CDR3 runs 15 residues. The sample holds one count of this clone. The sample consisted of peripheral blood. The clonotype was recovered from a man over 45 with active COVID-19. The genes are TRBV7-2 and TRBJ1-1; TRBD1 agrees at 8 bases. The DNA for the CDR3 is TGTGCCAGCAGCTCACAGGGGGGCATGAACACTGAAGCTTTCTTT. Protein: CASSSQGGMNTEAFF.